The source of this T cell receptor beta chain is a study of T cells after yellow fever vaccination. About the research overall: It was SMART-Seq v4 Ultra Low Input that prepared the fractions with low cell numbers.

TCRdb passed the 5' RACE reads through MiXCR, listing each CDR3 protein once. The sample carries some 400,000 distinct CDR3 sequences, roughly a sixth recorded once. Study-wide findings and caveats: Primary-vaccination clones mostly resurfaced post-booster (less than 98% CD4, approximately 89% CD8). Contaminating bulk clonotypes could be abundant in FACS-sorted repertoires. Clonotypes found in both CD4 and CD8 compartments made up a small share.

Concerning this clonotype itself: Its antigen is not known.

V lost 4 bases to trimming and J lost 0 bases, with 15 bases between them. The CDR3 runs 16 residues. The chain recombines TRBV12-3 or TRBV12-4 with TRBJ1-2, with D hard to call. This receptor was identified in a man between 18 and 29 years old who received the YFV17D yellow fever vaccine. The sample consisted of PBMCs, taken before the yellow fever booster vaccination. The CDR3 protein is CASSSRSGPANYGYTF. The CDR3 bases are TGTGCCAGCAGTTCTAGATCGGGCCCAGCTAACTATGGCTACACCTTC.